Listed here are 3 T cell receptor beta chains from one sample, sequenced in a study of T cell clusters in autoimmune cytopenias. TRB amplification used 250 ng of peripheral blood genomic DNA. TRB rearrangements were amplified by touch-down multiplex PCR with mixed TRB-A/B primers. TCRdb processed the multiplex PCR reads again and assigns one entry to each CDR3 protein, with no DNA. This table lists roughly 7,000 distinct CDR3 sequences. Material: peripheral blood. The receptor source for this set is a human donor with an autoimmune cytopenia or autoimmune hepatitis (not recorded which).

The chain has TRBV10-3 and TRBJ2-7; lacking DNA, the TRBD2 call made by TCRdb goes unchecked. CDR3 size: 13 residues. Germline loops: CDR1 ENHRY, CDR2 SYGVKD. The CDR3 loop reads CANREGSSYEQYF.

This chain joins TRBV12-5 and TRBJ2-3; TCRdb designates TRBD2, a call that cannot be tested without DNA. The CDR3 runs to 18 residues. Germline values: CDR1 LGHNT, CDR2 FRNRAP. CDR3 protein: CASGLVRGSGGATDTQYF.

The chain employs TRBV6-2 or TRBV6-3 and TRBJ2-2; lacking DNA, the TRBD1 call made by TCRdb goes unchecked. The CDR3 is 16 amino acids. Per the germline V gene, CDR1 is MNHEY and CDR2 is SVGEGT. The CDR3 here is CASSGTGGRDTGELFF.